Below are 19 T cell receptor beta chains sequenced from a single sample in a study of T cell responses to AZD1222 COVID-19 vaccine. TCRdb keeps only in-frame clones here, not all; method: immunoSEQ multiplex PCR. The table lists about 150,000 clones, about 93% of them singletons. The sample was peripheral blood, taken on day 0 of AZD1222 vaccination. The origin of the receptors is an adult in good health.

CDR3 in amino acids: CATSRDRGTYEQYF. The CDR3, as DNA: TGTGCCACCAGTCGGGACAGGGGAACCTACGAGCAGTACTTC. The V gene is TRBV15, the J gene TRBJ2-7; TRBD1 matches at 10 bases. The J segment lost 2 bases and the V segment lost 6 bases, leaving 4 bases of the junction unmatched. The CDR3 consists of 14 residues. Germline loops: CDR1 LNHNV, CDR2 YYDKDF (reference sequence).

The chain uses TRBV3-1 (or the pseudogene TRBV3-2) and TRBJ2-1, with D unresolved. CDR1 and CDR2 (germline): LGHDT, YNNKEL (reference sequence). The CDR3 is 14 amino acids. Trimming left V 3 bases short and J 12 bases short, with 18 bases between. CDR3 sequence (DNA): TGTGCCAGCAGCCAGCTGTCTAGTGTTGTGGGGCAGTTCTTC. Amino acids: CASSQLSSVVGQFF.

V is TRBV11-3 and J is TRBJ2-1, with 8 bases identical to TRBD2. This CDR3 spans 17 amino acids. Trimming took 3 bases from V and 4 from J; bases not matched to a gene: 11. Germline V lookup: CDR1 SGHNT, CDR2 YENEEA. The CDR3 DNA follows: TGTGCCAGCAGCTTGGGTTCCGTGCGGGAGGATTACAATGAGCAGTTCTTC. Translating it yields CASSLGSVREDYNEQFF.

V and J are TRBV5-1 and TRBJ2-2; 7 bases match TRBD1. CDR3 length equals 16 residues. The trim removed 4 bases at V and 7 bases at J, leaving 13 bases unmatched. Germline lookup yields CDR1 SGHRS and CDR2 YFSETQ. The CDR3 loop reads CASSKSGTDLVGELFF. CDR3 in DNA: TGCGCCAGCAGCAAATCCGGGACAGACCTAGTCGGGGAGCTGTTTTTT.

J is TRBJ1-1 and V is TRBV9, with 7 bases that match TRBD1. Germline trimming cut 1 base from V and 1 base from J; bases unmatched to any gene: 7. Germline V gives CDR1 SGDLS, CDR2 YYNGEE. The CDR3 has 16 amino acids. CDR3 sequence reads: CASSVLRDSQNTEAFF. CDR3 sequence (DNA): TGTGCCAGCAGCGTACTCCGGGACAGCCAGAACACTGAAGCTTTCTTT.

On this clone: One end of the junction varies from germline; a read error may be responsible. This sequence joins TRBV3-1 (or the pseudogene TRBV3-2) and TRBJ1-1; perhaps TRBD1 as D (6 bases). Germline-derived CDR1 and CDR2 are LGHDT and YNNKEL (reference sequence). This CDR3 region has 15 residues. CDR3 sequence reads: CASRHEGVMNTEAFF. CDR3 sequence (DNA): TGTGCCAGCCGCCACGAGGGGGTCATGAACACTGAAGCTTTCTTT.

The chain carries TRBV29-1 and TRBJ2-5; either TRBD1 or TRBD2 may supply D (5 bases each). V lost 5 bases and J 6 bases, leaving 13 bases between the germline ends. This CDR3 has 12 amino acids. In germline, CDR1 is SQVTM, CDR2 ANQGSEA. CDR3 coding DNA: TGCAGCGTTTCGGGGCGAATCCAGACCCAGTACTTC. Translated, it gives CSVSGRIQTQYF.

V usage is TRBV9 and J usage is TRBJ2-4; the match to TRBD1 covers 8 bases. This CDR3 region has 17 residues. Trimming removed 0 bases from V and 0 bases from J; junction bases left unmatched: 5. The germline CDR1 and CDR2 sequences are SGDLS and YYNGEE. The CDR3, as DNA: TGTGCCAGCAGCGTAGCGGCAGGGGGCTTAGCCAAAAACATTCAGTACTTC. Protein sequence: CASSVAAGGLAKNIQYF. The entire variable domain, with the rest obtained from reference TRBV9 and TRBJ2-4, is as follows: DSGVTQTPKHLITATGQRVTLRCSPRSGDLSVYWYQQSLDQGLQFLIQYYNGEERAKGNILERFSAQQFPDLHSELNLSSLELGDSALYFCASSVAAGGLAKNIQYFGAGTRLSVL.

V gene TRBV27 combines with J gene TRBJ1-4; 10 nucleotides match TRBD1. The junction had 5 bases not matched to a gene; V was cut back by 6 bases and J by 4 bases. This CDR3 comprises 15 residues. Germline V gene sequence: CDR1 MNHEY, CDR2 SMNVEV (reference sequence). The CDR3 reads CASRGQGGYNEKLFF. Here the CDR3 DNA reads TGTGCCAGCAGAGGACAGGGGGGATATAATGAAAAACTGTTTTTT.

V is TRBV7-2 and J is TRBJ2-5; TRBD2 aligns across 7 bases. The V segment lost 2 bases and the J segment 5 bases; nucleotides outside the gene matches: 5. There are 14 residues in the CDR3. CDR1 SGHTA and CDR2 FQGNSA come from the germline V gene. The CDR3 DNA follows: TGTGCCAGCAGCTTATTCGCGGGAGAGGAGACCCAGTACTTC. Amino acid sequence: CASSLFAGEETQYF.

The gene calls are TRBV5-5 and TRBJ1-2, with 8 bases aligning to TRBD1. The CDR3 length is 13 residues. Germline CDR1 is SGHKS and CDR2 is YYEKEE (reference sequence). V dropped 4 bases and J dropped 4; count of bases not matched to a gene: 3. The CDR3 here is CASSTGGAYGYTF. In DNA, the CDR3 is TGTGCCAGCAGCACAGGGGGTGCCTATGGCTACACCTTC.

The CDR3 spells CASSHLADPANEQFF. CDR3 nucleotides: TGTGCCAGCAGCCACCTAGCGGACCCCGCCAATGAGCAGTTCTTC. The chain links TRBV7-2 to TRBJ2-1; 7 nucleotides line up with TRBD2. Germline lookup yields CDR1 SGHTA and CDR2 FQGNSA. J lost 6 bases, V lost 5 bases, and 10 bases had no gene match. CDR3 length equals 15 residues.

The chain couples TRBV18 to TRBJ2-7; D gene unclear. Per the germline V gene, CDR1 is KGHSH and CDR2 is LQKENI. This CDR3 has 12 amino acids. Trimming left V 6 bases short and J 3 bases short, with 9 bases between. CDR3 DNA sequence: TGTGCCAGCTCTGGGAACTACTACGAGCAGTACTTC. Amino acids: CASSGNYYEQYF.

This chain connects TRBV2 to TRBJ1-4; no clear D gene. The germline CDR1 and CDR2 sequences are SNHLY and FYNNEI. Trimming removed 1 base from V and 5 bases from J, with 11 bases in between. CDR3 size: 15 residues. In DNA form, the CDR3 reads TGTGCCAGCAGTGAAGGGATGGACGGGAATGAAAAACTGTTTTTT. This translates into CASSEGMDGNEKLFF.

The chain uses TRBV4-2 and TRBJ2-5; TRBD2 agrees at 12 bases. Germline values: CDR1 LGHNA, CDR2 YNFKEQ. The CDR3 consists of 14 residues. The trim removed 9 bases at V and 3 bases at J, leaving 5 bases unmatched. CDR3 sequence: CASGSSGGEETQYF. The CDR3 DNA reads as TGTGCCAGTGGGTCTAGCGGGGGGGAAGAGACCCAGTACTTC.

The V call is TRBV27, the J call TRBJ1-3; D gene unclear. V lost 2 bases to trimming and J lost 4 bases, with 12 bases between them. This CDR3 is 15 amino acids long. Germline lookup yields CDR1 MNHEY and CDR2 SMNVEV (reference sequence). This CDR3 is CASSLTRLGGNTIYF. The CDR3 nucleotides read TGTGCCAGCAGTTTAACCCGATTAGGCGGAAACACCATATATTTT.

The chain combines TRBV5-4 with TRBJ2-1, with 13 bases identical to TRBD2. The CDR3 runs 15 residues. V lost 2 bases to trimming and J lost 6 bases; unmatched junction nucleotides: 2. Germline CDR1 is SGHNT and CDR2 is YYREEE (reference sequence). DNA for the CDR3: TGTGCCAGCAGCTTACTAGCGGGAGGGTTCAATGAGCAGTTCTTC. Translated: CASSLLAGGFNEQFF.

This clone was observed a handful of times. The V call is TRBV5-3, the J call TRBJ1-6; TRBD1 matches at 10 bases. TRBV5-3 is recorded as an ORF, its role being uncertain. The CDR3 is made up of 16 amino acids. The V gene end was trimmed by 4 bases and the J gene end by 10 bases; junction bases not matched to a gene: 11. This CDR3 reads CARSPISDRGRSPLHF. CDR3 DNA: TGTGCCAGAAGCCCCATCTCGGACAGGGGGAGGTCACCCCTCCACTTT.

The chain employs TRBV10-2 and TRBJ2-3; D ambiguous. The length of the CDR3 is 15 residues. Per the germline V gene, CDR1 is WSHSY and CDR2 is SAAADI. The V end was cut by 6 bases, the J end by 0 bases, with 13 bases between. The CDR3 region is CASRARRASTDTQYF. As DNA, the CDR3 is TGCGCCAGCAGGGCCCGACGCGCTAGCACAGATACGCAGTATTTT.